One sample yielded the 16 T cell receptor beta chains listed below, sequenced in a study of CD8+ T cells in alopecia areata. Treatment defined: oral pan-JAK inhibitor, 5-10 mg twice daily. Following RNA extraction, reverse transcription yielded cDNA that acted as the sequencing template. Clones were read by immunoSEQ multiplex PCR, and TCRdb kept only the in-frame ones, dropping some. The sample carries under 300,000 clones, over 45% recorded once. Sequences were derived from CD4+ T cells sorted from blood, sampled around week 54, from a patient treated with tofacitinib. These receptors were obtained from a human donor with alopecia areata.

The V gene is TRBV30, the J gene TRBJ1-5; weak D call: TRBD1 (5 bases). Looked up from germline, CDR1 is GTSNPN and CDR2 is SVGIG (reference sequence). V lost 3 bases and J 3 bases, leaving 9 bases between the germline ends. The CDR3 loop spans 13 amino acids. CDR3 loop: CAWSRENNQPQHF. The DNA for the CDR3 is TGTGCCTGGAGCAGGGAGAACAATCAGCCCCAGCATTTT. Full variable domain (missing parts from reference TRBV30 and TRBJ1-5): SQTIHQWPATLVQPVGSPLSLECTVEGTSNPNLYWYRQAAGRGLQLLFYSVGIGQISSEVPQNLSASRPQDRQFILSSKKLLLSDSGFYLCAWSRENNQPQHFGDGTRLSIL.

This clone was picked up a small number of times. The genes are TRBV14 and TRBJ2-5; D might be TRBD1 (6 bases). The CDR3 sequence is 15 residues long. Germline CDR1 and CDR2: SGHDN and FVKESK. V was cut by 2 bases and J by 1 base, with 11 bases left in between. The CDR3 region has the DNA TGTGCCAGCAGCCAAATCAGGGGCCTCCAAGAGACCCAGTACTTC. This encodes CASSQIRGLQETQYF.

This rearrangement joins TRBV6-5 to TRBJ2-5; 8 positions match TRBD2. The ends lost 4 bases at V and 9 bases at J; junction bases unmatched: 13. Per germline, CDR1 MNHEY and CDR2 SVGAGI. This CDR3 is built from 15 residues. The CDR3 sequence is CASSLSGGGAGAQYF. The DNA for the CDR3 is TGTGCCAGCAGTTTAAGCGGGGGCGGCGCGGGGGCCCAGTACTTC.

This CDR3 is CASSYGTVQETQYF. CDR3 DNA: TGTGCCAGCAGTTACGGCACAGTTCAAGAGACCCAGTACTTC. The rearrangement uses TRBV6-5 and TRBJ2-5; no firm D call. Germline V CDR1 and CDR2: MNHEY, SVGAGI. V was clipped by 2 bases and J by 2 bases, with 9 bases between them. The length of the CDR3 is 14 residues.

This sequence joins TRBV7-6 and TRBJ2-7; 7 bases agree with TRBD1. The V and J ends lost 4 bases and 5 bases, in that order; junction bases with no gene match: 17. CDR1 and CDR2 from the germline V gene are SGHVS and FNYEAQ. The CDR3 runs 17 residues. In nucleotides, the CDR3 is TGTGCCAGCAGCTCGCGACCTTTTATTCGACAGGGCAACGAGCAGTACTTC. It yields the protein CASSSRPFIRQGNEQYF.

The DNA of the CDR3 is TGCGCCAGCAGCTTGGGACAGGGCGGAGCTGAAGCTTTCTTT. Amino acid sequence: CASSLGQGGAEAFF. The V and J genes are TRBV5-1 and TRBJ1-1; 7 bases line up with TRBD1. CDR1 and CDR2 from the germline V gene are SGHRS and YFSETQ. The ends lost 0 bases at V and 6 bases at J; junction bases unmatched: 5. The CDR3 totals 14 residues.

This clone has only a few counts. This chain connects TRBV10-3 to TRBJ2-1; D not certain. CDR3 size: 11 residues. Looked up from germline, CDR1 is ENHRY and CDR2 is SYGVKD. The ends were cut back, 5 bases at V and 6 bases at J, with 5 bases in the middle. The CDR3 DNA sequence: TGTGCCATCAGTACTACCAATGAGCAGTTCTTC. Its translation: CAISTTNEQFF.

The chain combines TRBV4-1 with TRBJ2-7, with D hard to call. This CDR3 spans 15 amino acids. The V end was cut by 1 base, the J end by 0 bases, with 10 bases between. From germline, CDR1 is MGHRA and CDR2 YSYEKL. CDR3 loop: CASSQGSLSSYEQYF. CDR3 nucleotides: TGCGCCAGCAGCCAAGGTAGCCTGAGCTCCTACGAGCAGTACTTC.

This clone appeared a few times. The V and J genes are TRBV5-1 and TRBJ1-4; no definite D call. The CDR3 is made up of 14 amino acids. Trimming removed 4 bases at V and 8 bases at J, with 15 bases between. Germline loops: CDR1 SGHRS, CDR2 YFSETQ. The CDR3: CASSPARVDEKLFF. CDR3 nucleotide sequence: TGCGCCAGCAGCCCGGCGAGGGTTGACGAAAAACTGTTTTTT.

V and J are TRBV7-9 and TRBJ1-6; D unclear. Trimming cost V 1 base and J 9 bases, with 19 bases left between them. Germline-derived CDR1 and CDR2 are SEHNR and FQNEAQ (reference sequence). The CDR3 sequence is 17 residues long. The CDR3 region is CASSLVSGPSRSSPLHF. The CDR3 DNA follows: TGTGCCAGCAGCTTAGTCTCGGGTCCCTCTCGCTCTTCACCCCTCCACTTT. Variable domain in full (rest from reference TRBV7-9 and TRBJ1-6): DTGVSQNPRHKITKRGQNVTFRCDPISEHNRLYWYRQTLGQGPEFLTYFQNEAQLEKSRLLSDRFSAERPKGSFSTLEIQRTEQGDSAMYLCASSLVSGPSRSSPLHFGNGTRLTVT.

This clone was seen ten or more times. This chain uses TRBV19 with TRBJ1-5; D is uncertain. The CDR3 spans 12 residues. CDR1 LNHDA and CDR2 SQIVND come from the germline V gene (reference sequence). The V and J ends lost 4 bases and 7 bases respectively, with 8 bases between them. The CDR3 DNA reads as TGTGCCAGTAGTAATCGGTTACAGCCCCAGCATTTT. Translated, it gives CASSNRLQPQHF.

This chain joins TRBV4-1 and TRBJ2-1, with a weak D call TRBD1 (5 bases). CDR1 is MGHRA, CDR2 YSYEKL, per germline. This CDR3 contains 16 residues. Deletions cut 5 bases from V and 8 bases from J, with 22 bases between. For the CDR3, the DNA is TGCGCCAGCAGCTCAACCCCCCGGACGACGACAGATGAGCAGTTCTTC. It encodes CASSSTPRTTTDEQFF.

The V gene is TRBV30, the J gene TRBJ2-5; D could derive from TRBD1 or TRBD2 (5 bases each). Trimming left V 3 bases short and J 2 bases short, with 10 bases between. Germline CDR1 and CDR2: GTSNPN and SVGIG (reference sequence). CDR3 length: 13 residues. In DNA form, the CDR3 reads TGTGCCTGGAGGGGGACGGTTCAAGAGACCCAGTACTTC. This translates into CAWRGTVQETQYF.

The chain has TRBV6-5 and TRBJ1-1; D is unclear. The CDR3 extends over 14 amino acids. Trimming left V 0 bases short and J 5 bases short, with 10 bases between. CDR1 is MNHEY and CDR2 is SVGAGI in the germline V gene. Here the CDR3 reads CASSYSGRRTEAFF. CDR3 DNA sequence: TGTGCCAGCAGTTACTCGGGCCGTCGGACTGAAGCTTTCTTT.

Details on this clone: Other DNA sequences in the same sample also yield this CDR3. J is TRBJ1-2 and V is TRBV29-1; D remains unclear. Germline V gene lookup returns CDR1 SQVTM and CDR2 ANQGSEA. CDR3 length: 12 amino acids. V lost 7 bases and J lost 0, with 9 bases in between. Written as DNA, the CDR3 is TGCAGCGGGAGGGAGGCTAACTATGGCTACACCTTC. Protein sequence: CSGREANYGYTF.

V gene TRBV28 combines with J gene TRBJ2-7, with D possibly matching TRBD1 (5 bases). Germline V gives CDR1 MDHEN, CDR2 SYDVKM. The length of the CDR3 is 12 residues. Trimming cost V 3 bases and J 9 bases, with 12 bases left between them. CDR3 DNA sequence: TGTGCCAGCAGTTTGTTCGGCCAGGGGCAGTACTTC. This gives the protein CASSLFGQGQYF. Full variable domain (rest looked up from reference TRBV28 and TRBJ2-7): DVKVTQSSRYLVKRTGEKVFLECVQDMDHENMFWYRQDPGLGLRLIYFSYDVKMKEKGDIPEGYSVSREKKERFSLILESASTNQTSMYLCASSLFGQGQYFGPGTRLTVT.